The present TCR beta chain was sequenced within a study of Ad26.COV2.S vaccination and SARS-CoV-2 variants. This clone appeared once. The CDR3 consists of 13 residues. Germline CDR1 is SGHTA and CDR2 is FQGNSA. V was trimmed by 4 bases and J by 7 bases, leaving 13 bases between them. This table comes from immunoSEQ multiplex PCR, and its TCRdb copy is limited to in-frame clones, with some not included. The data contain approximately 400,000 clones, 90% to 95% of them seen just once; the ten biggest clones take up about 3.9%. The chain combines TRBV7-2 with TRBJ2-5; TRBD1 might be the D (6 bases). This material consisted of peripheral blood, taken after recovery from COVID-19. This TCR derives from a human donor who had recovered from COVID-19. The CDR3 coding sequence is TGTGCCAGCAGCTCACAAGGGGGTGGGACCCAGTACTTC. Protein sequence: CASSSQGGGTQYF.